The 27 T cell receptor beta chains in this list originate from one sample, sequenced in a study of siplizumab effects on memory and regulatory T cells. Here immunoSEQ multiplex PCR was the method, and the copy in TCRdb shows in-frame clones only, minus some. The table shows around 6,700 clones, with approximately 60% occurring only once. Specimen: effector memory CD8+ T cells sorted from blood. As for subset: unstimulated CD8+ effector memory T cells. These receptors came from a human donor in good health.

By share, this clone ranks as medium-sized (0.01 to 0.1%). The V gene is TRBV5-6, the J gene TRBJ2-1; 10 nucleotides align to TRBD1. The CDR3 has 16 residues. Germline trimming cut 6 bases from V and 6 bases from J; bases unmatched to any gene: 12. Per the germline V gene, CDR1 is SGHDT and CDR2 is YYEEEE. The CDR3 DNA reads as TGTGCCAGCACCCAGCCCGGGACAGGGGCAGGCAATGAGCAGTTCTTC. This sequence encodes CASTQPGTGAGNEQFF.

The CDR3: CASSENPVFFSYEQYF. CDR3 DNA: TGTGCCAGCAGTGAAAATCCGGTATTTTTCTCCTACGAGCAGTACTTC. The chain is built from TRBV2 and TRBJ2-7; D call uncertain. The CDR3 loop spans 16 amino acids. Trimming took off 2 bases at V and 0 bases at J, with 14 bases between the two ends. The germline CDR1 and CDR2 sequences are SNHLY and FYNNEI.

The V gene is TRBV29-1, the J gene TRBJ1-1; the match to TRBD1 covers 7 bases. V dropped 3 bases and J dropped 4; count of bases not matched to a gene: 5. CDR1 is SQVTM and CDR2 is ANQGSEA in the germline V gene. This CDR3 is built from 13 residues. CDR3 sequence reads: CSVDEGAVTEAFF. The CDR3, as DNA: TGCAGCGTTGATGAGGGGGCGGTCACTGAAGCTTTCTTT.

The genes are TRBV9 and TRBJ2-1, with D unresolved. Trimming removed 8 bases from V and 7 bases from J, with 16 bases in between. The CDR3 sequence is 13 residues long. Germline V gene data show CDR1 as SGDLS and CDR2 as YYNGEE. The CDR3 is CASTRALANEQFF. CDR3 DNA: TGTGCCAGTACAAGGGCTCTGGCTAATGAGCAGTTCTTC.

The chain combines TRBV13 with TRBJ1-1; 10 bases align to TRBD1. Germline CDR1 PRHDT, CDR2 FYEKMQ (reference sequence). Trimming removed 4 bases from V and 3 bases from J; junction bases left unmatched: 5. This CDR3 is 15 amino acids long. The CDR3 sequence is CASSSTGGEDTEAFF. In nucleotides, the CDR3 is TGTGCCAGCAGCTCGACAGGGGGCGAGGACACTGAAGCTTTCTTT.

The rearrangement joins TRBV16 to TRBJ1-2, with 8 bases matching TRBD1. V lost 5 bases to trimming and J lost 5 bases; unmatched junction nucleotides: 7. This CDR3 is 14 amino acids long. The germline CDR1 and CDR2 sequences are KGHSY and FQNENV. This CDR3 is CASSSRDRLYGYTF. CDR3 coding DNA: TGTGCCAGCAGCTCCCGGGACAGGCTGTATGGCTACACCTTC.

Of note for this clone: The sample holds other DNA sequences that translate to the same CDR3. The V and J genes are TRBV7-9 and TRBJ2-5; D is undetermined. Germline loops: CDR1 SEHNR, CDR2 FQNEAQ (reference sequence). This CDR3 is 15 amino acids long. V was trimmed by 4 bases and J by 1 base, leaving 13 bases between them. This CDR3 is CASSSRTGLQETQYF. For the CDR3, the DNA is TGTGCCAGCAGCTCAAGAACGGGTCTCCAAGAGACCCAGTACTTC.

This clone has a single count. Compared with germline, one end of the junction differs, possibly owing to a read error. The CDR3 region has the DNA TGCGCCAGCAGCCCCGCCCGGGGACAGGGCGAGCTTGACTTC. Amino acid sequence: CASSPARGQGELDF. This rearrangement joins TRBV4-1 to TRBJ2-5; 9 bases agree with TRBD1. The CDR3 totals 14 residues. Germline CDR1 and CDR2: MGHRA and YSYEKL.

Regarding this clone: The same CDR3 arises from other DNA sequences in this sample as well. V and J are TRBV11-2 and TRBJ2-7; 8 bases align to TRBD1. V was pared by 6 bases and J by 1 base, with 8 bases of the junction left unmatched. Germline CDR1 is SGHAT and CDR2 is FQNNGV. This CDR3 is built from 15 residues. DNA for the CDR3: TGTGCCAGCAGTCGAGACAGGGGTTGGTCCTACGAGCAGTACTTC. Protein sequence: CASSRDRGWSYEQYF.

This chain joins TRBV30 and TRBJ2-2; possible D gene TRBD2, 5 bases. Germline CDR1 GTSNPN, CDR2 SVGIG (reference sequence). The CDR3 totals 15 residues. V was pared by 0 bases and J by 3 bases, with 11 bases between. The CDR3 region is CAWSVRARDTGELFF. The CDR3 DNA sequence: TGTGCCTGGAGTGTACGAGCGAGGGACACCGGGGAGCTGTTTTTT.

This clone ranks as medium-sized. CDR3 amino acids: CASRQKGGQNTEAFF. Written as DNA, the CDR3 is TGTGCCAGCAGACAAAAGGGGGGACAAAACACTGAAGCTTTCTTT. The V gene is TRBV6-1, the J gene TRBJ1-1; D may be TRBD1 (6 bases). The germline V gene has CDR1 MNHNS and CDR2 SASEGT. This CDR3 contains 15 residues. V gave up 6 bases and J gave up 2 bases, with 16 bases separating them.

This rearrangement joins TRBV14 to TRBJ2-2; D remains ambiguous. The length of the CDR3 is 16 residues. The V gene's germline CDR1 is SGHDN and CDR2 FVKESK. Trimming pared 4 bases from V and 3 bases from J, leaving 15 bases between. CDR3 sequence: CASSRAIGWDTGELFF. In nucleotides, the CDR3 is TGTGCCAGCAGCCGGGCCATCGGGTGGGACACCGGGGAGCTGTTTTTT.

The genes are TRBV23-1 and TRBJ2-1; D possibly corresponds to TRBD1 (6 bases). TRBV23-1 is an ORF, and what it does is uncertain. Deletions cut 4 bases from V and 8 bases from J, with 15 bases between. The CDR3 is 14 residues long. The CDR3 DNA reads TGCGCCAGCAGTCGGAGCCAGGGGTTCGATGAGCAGTTCTTC. This codes for CASSRSQGFDEQFF.

The chain carries TRBV2 and TRBJ2-5; no clear D gene. The germline V gene encodes CDR1 SNHLY and CDR2 FYNNEI. The CDR3 length is 10 residues. With 8 bases removed from V and 5 bases from J, the gap between germline ends came to 6 bases. The CDR3 region has the DNA TGTGCCAGCGGTGGGGAGACCCAGTACTTC. Translation gives CASGGETQYF.

This clone was counted a few times. The V and J genes are TRBV16 and TRBJ1-2, with a possible D match to TRBD1 (5 bases). Germline CDR1 reads KGHSY; CDR2 reads FQNENV. V shed 0 bases and J shed 4 bases, with 12 bases lying between them. There are 15 residues in the CDR3. The CDR3 DNA sequence: TGTGCCAGCAGCCAATCGCCGGGGACCAGCTATGGCTACACCTTC. It encodes CASSQSPGTSYGYTF.

The chain combines TRBV5-1 with TRBJ2-3; 9 bases align to TRBD2. The CDR3 length is 15 residues. Germline CDR1 is SGHRS and CDR2 is YFSETQ. With V trimmed by 4 bases and J by 2 bases, 5 bases remained unmatched. Here the CDR3 DNA reads TGCGCCAGCAGCGCTAGCGGGGCGACCACAGATACGCAGTATTTT. This gives the protein CASSASGATTDTQYF.

The chain couples TRBV19 to TRBJ1-6; maybe TRBD1 (5 bases). Trimming shortened V by 7 bases and J by 10 bases, and 20 bases separated the two germline ends. The V gene's germline CDR1 is LNHDA and CDR2 SQIVND (reference sequence). This CDR3 region has 15 residues. Here the CDR3 reads CASTIGGTFMSPLHF. CDR3 DNA sequence: TGTGCCAGTACCATCGGGGGGACTTTTATGTCACCCCTCCACTTT. Full variable domain (outside the CDR3, taken from reference TRBV19 and TRBJ1-6): DGGITQSPKYLFRKEGQNVTLSCEQNLNHDAMYWYRQDPGQGLRLIYYSQIVNDFQKGDIAEGYSVSREKKESFPLTVTSAQKNPTAFYLCASTIGGTFMSPLHFGNGTRLTVT.

This clone was observed a few times. The rearrangement uses TRBV6-1 and TRBJ2-2; 11 bases map to TRBD2. Germline assignment: CDR1 MNHNS and CDR2 SASEGT. The CDR3 is made up of 15 amino acids. Germline trimming cut 6 bases from V and 8 bases from J; bases unmatched to any gene: 8. CDR3: CASSLSGGAAGELFF. The CDR3 DNA is TGTGCCAGCAGCCTTAGCGGGGGGGCCGCGGGGGAGCTGTTTTTT.

The sample holds one count of this clone. V gene TRBV27 combines with J gene TRBJ1-3, with D unresolved. Germline V gives CDR1 MNHEY, CDR2 SMNVEV (reference sequence). This CDR3 region has 14 residues. V lost 4 bases, J lost 4 bases, and 11 bases lay in between. The CDR3 spells CASSSRPRGNTIYF. DNA for the CDR3: TGTGCCAGCAGTTCCAGACCCCGGGGAAACACCATATATTTT.

This sequence joins TRBV14 and TRBJ2-2; D is perhaps TRBD1 or TRBD2 (5 bases each). The length of the CDR3 is 14 residues. Trimming pared 4 bases from V and 3 bases from J, leaving 9 bases between. The V gene's germline CDR1 is SGHDN and CDR2 FVKESK. Here the CDR3 reads CASSLGTYTGELFF. The CDR3 DNA sequence: TGTGCCAGCAGCCTCGGGACGTACACCGGGGAGCTGTTTTTT.

V is TRBV2 and J is TRBJ1-2, with D maybe TRBD1 (6 bases). The CDR3 sequence is 15 residues long. The germline gives CDR1 SNHLY, CDR2 FYNNEI. V lost 4 bases, J lost 5 bases, and 17 bases lay in between. The CDR3 bases are TGTGCCAGCAGTGGTAGTGGGGGGCAGGGGTATGGCTACACCTTC. It specifies CASSGSGGQGYGYTF.

V and J are TRBV11-1 and TRBJ1-2, with a weak D call TRBD1 (5 bases). Germline V gene data show CDR1 as SGHAT and CDR2 as FQDESV (reference sequence). V was shortened by 3 bases and J by 6 bases, with 11 bases between the two germline ends. The CDR3 runs to 13 residues. This CDR3 reads CASSLNQGHGYTF. The CDR3 DNA is TGTGCCAGCAGCTTGAATCAGGGCCATGGCTACACCTTC.

The chain uses TRBV19 and TRBJ1-1, with 7 bases identical to TRBD1. CDR3 size: 15 residues. Germline loops: CDR1 LNHDA, CDR2 SQIVND (reference sequence). The V gene end was trimmed by 3 bases and the J gene end by 4 bases; junction bases not matched to a gene: 8. The DNA for the CDR3 is TGTGCCAGTAGTATTTTAGGGCAGGGGGGCACTGAAGCTTTCTTT. This sequence encodes CASSILGQGGTEAFF.

The V and J genes are TRBV10-1 and TRBJ2-3; TRBD1 or TRBD2 may be the D gene (6 bases each). Germline values: CDR1 WNHNN, CDR2 SYGVQD (reference sequence). Trimming cost V 2 bases and J 6 bases, with 18 bases left between them. The CDR3 spans 16 residues. In nucleotides, the CDR3 is TGCGCCAGCAGTGAGGGTCGGGGGCTAGGCATGGATACGCAGTATTTT. This codes for CASSEGRGLGMDTQYF.

This chain connects TRBV5-6 to TRBJ2-7; TRBD1 or TRBD2 may be the D gene (5 bases each). Trimming removed 4 bases at V and 3 bases at J, with 11 bases between. This CDR3 contains 13 residues. The V gene's germline CDR1 is SGHDT and CDR2 YYEEEE. In nucleotides, the CDR3 is TGTGCCAGCAGCCGGGACGGAGACTACGAGCAGTACTTC. It codes for CASSRDGDYEQYF.

The rearrangement links TRBV2 to TRBJ2-3; D perhaps matches TRBD2 (5 bases). Per germline, CDR1 SNHLY and CDR2 FYNNEI. The V and J ends lost 4 bases and 6 bases respectively, with 11 bases between them. The CDR3 spans 13 residues. The CDR3 sequence: CASSGTFWDTQYF. The CDR3 DNA sequence: TGTGCCAGCAGTGGGACTTTTTGGGATACGCAGTATTTT.

This clone showed up just a few times. The J gene is TRBJ1-4, the V gene TRBV28; 7 bases fit TRBD1. V gave up 7 bases and J gave up 1 base; unmatched junction bases: 6. The germline gives CDR1 MDHEN, CDR2 SYDVKM. This CDR3 spans 15 amino acids. CDR3 nucleotides: TGTGCCAGCATGACAGGGCAGATAACTAATGAAAAACTGTTTTTT. Translating gives CASMTGQITNEKLFF.